What follows are 4 T cell receptor beta chains derived from one specimen sequenced in a study of PD-1 blockade in classical Hodgkin lymphoma. Some clones are missing from TCRdb's copy, which holds only in-frame ones; the method was immunoSEQ multiplex PCR. Seen here are approximately 21,000 clones, approximately 85% observed once, and the top ten hold roughly 13%. Indicated time point: cycle 4 day 1 (C4D1), after 6 weeks of nivolumab. Each of the patients experienced relapse following autologous stem cell transplantation, and their brentuximab vedotin exposure differed. Sequenced material: peripheral blood mononuclear cells (PBMCs), taken before the fourth cycle of nivolumab. Source of these receptors: a human donor with classical Hodgkin lymphoma.

The J gene is TRBJ2-7, the V gene TRBV29-1, with no clear D. The V gene's germline CDR1 is SQVTM and CDR2 ANQGSEA. V shed 4 bases and J shed 0 bases, with 7 bases lying between them. The CDR3 is 12 amino acids. In DNA, the CDR3 is TGCAGCGTTGCAGCTGCCTCCTACGAGCAGTACTTC. It yields the protein CSVAAASYEQYF.

The chain links TRBV5-4 to TRBJ2-5; D might be TRBD2 (5 bases). From germline, CDR1 is SGHNT and CDR2 YYREEE (reference sequence). V was trimmed by 2 bases and J by 4 bases, leaving 12 bases between them. The CDR3 extends over 14 amino acids. CDR3 nucleotides: TGTGCCAGCAGCTTTTTGGACGGAGGAGAGACCCAGTACTTC. Protein: CASSFLDGGETQYF. Together with reference TRBV5-4 and TRBJ2-5, the CDR3 gives the full variable domain: ETGVTQSPTHLIKTRGQQVTLRCSSQSGHNTVSWYQQALGQGPQFIFQYYREEENGRGNFPPRFSGLQFPNYSSELNVNALELDDSALYLCASSFLDGGETQYFGPGTRLLVL.

This chain links TRBV9 with TRBJ1-3; 8 bases fit TRBD1. Germline V gene lookup returns CDR1 SGDLS and CDR2 YYNGEE. V lost 0 bases, J lost 1 base, and 0 bases stayed unmatched. This CDR3 has 15 residues. CDR3 DNA sequence: TGTGCCAGCAGCGTAGGACAGGGGTCTGGAAACACCATATATTTT. This codes for CASSVGQGSGNTIYF.

This clone was detected once. The chain carries TRBV4-1 and TRBJ2-2; perhaps TRBD2 as D (5 bases). V dropped 0 bases and J dropped 0 bases, with 8 bases sitting between them. The CDR3 totals 16 residues. CDR1 and CDR2 (germline): MGHRA, YSYEKL. The CDR3 region is CASSQELRANTGELFF. As DNA, the CDR3 is TGCGCCAGCAGCCAAGAATTGCGGGCGAACACCGGGGAGCTGTTTTTT.